The clone carrying this TCR beta chain has just a few counts. Its antigen is not identified. Sample time point: sample taken at primary tumor resection. Around 70 TRACERx patients with early, untreated non-small cell lung cancer donated samples. Sequencing covered unsorted whole RNA taken from tumor, nontumor lung or frozen PBMC. This sample was taken from a study of spatial heterogeneity in lung cancer. Trimming cost V 0 bases and J 4 bases; bases outside gene matches: 7. The CDR3 is 17 amino acids. Germline V gives CDR1 LGHNA, CDR2 YNFKEQ. Study results and limitations: In blood, ubiquitous expanded tumor TCRs appeared more at resection than follow-up.

TCRdb processed the 5' RACE reads anew with MiXCR; each CDR3 protein has one entry. The table includes about 21,000 distinct CDR3 sequences, 4.6% detected once. The sequence was collected from a male donor with early-stage non-small cell lung cancer. Sequencing was performed on PBMCs, taken at surgery. This chain joins TRBV4-2 and TRBJ2-3, with 10 bases matching TRBD1. The CDR3 DNA sequence: TGTGCCAGCAGCCAAGACCCGACAGGGGGCTCTGCAGATACGCAGTATTTT. This encodes CASSQDPTGGSADTQYF.